The 10 T cell receptor beta chains below come from one sample, sequenced in a study of blood T cells in healthy people across ages. Combining a sample-barcoded 5' primer with a J-beta primer mix, a second PCR ran for roughly 6 to 12 cycles. In TCRdb, the 5' RACE reads were re-called with MiXCR into one record per CDR3 protein. The sample lists around 690,000 distinct CDR3 sequences, 58% seen once, with roughly 34% in the top ten. Sequences were obtained from blood. Receptors originate from a man aged 60 to 69 in good health.

The V and J genes are TRBV9 and TRBJ2-3; D remains ambiguous. Per the germline V gene, CDR1 is SGDLS and CDR2 is YYNGEE. CDR3 length: 13 residues. V was shortened by 3 bases and J by 6 bases, with 11 bases between the two germline ends. CDR3: CASSDPYSDTQYF. CDR3 nucleotide sequence: TGTGCCAGCAGCGACCCCTATTCCGATACGCAGTATTTT.

The chain carries TRBV7-2 and TRBJ2-5; weak D call: TRBD2 (5 bases). Germline lookup yields CDR1 SGHTA and CDR2 FQGNSA. This CDR3 spans 15 amino acids. Trimming left V 5 bases short and J 1 base short, with 14 bases between. The CDR3 sequence: CASSLTRGFQETQYF. The CDR3 nucleotides read TGTGCCAGCAGCCTCACCCGGGGATTCCAAGAGACCCAGTACTTC.

J is TRBJ2-1 and V is TRBV20-1; 7 nucleotides agree with TRBD2. CDR1 is DFQATT and CDR2 is SNEGSKA in the germline V gene (reference sequence). The CDR3 has 13 amino acids. The V gene end was trimmed by 4 bases and the J gene end by 5 bases; junction bases not matched to a gene: 5. The CDR3 is CSATSSGDNEQFF. The CDR3 region has the DNA TGCAGTGCTACATCTAGCGGCGACAATGAGCAGTTCTTC.

CDR3 region: CASSLWDRAGEQYF. DNA of the CDR3: TGTGCCAGCAGCCTGTGGGACAGGGCAGGCGAGCAGTACTTC. The V and J genes are TRBV11-2 and TRBJ2-7; the match to TRBD1 covers 9 bases. The V segment lost 5 bases and the J segment 6 bases; nucleotides outside the gene matches: 8. The CDR3 covers 14 residues. Germline values: CDR1 SGHAT, CDR2 FQNNGV.

The chain carries TRBV10-2 and TRBJ2-1, with 10 bases matching TRBD2. There are 13 residues in the CDR3. J was trimmed by 9 bases and V by 6 bases; bases with no gene match: 5. Germline V gene lookup returns CDR1 WSHSY and CDR2 SAAADI. CDR3 residues: CASSEWTSGEQFF. The DNA for the CDR3 is TGCGCCAGCAGCGAATGGACTAGCGGTGAGCAGTTCTTC.

This clonotype was observed a few times. The chain's CDR3 is CSAVGGSETQYF. CDR3 sequence (DNA): TGCAGCGCGGTGGGGGGTTCTGAGACCCAGTACTTC. This chain uses TRBV29-1 with TRBJ2-5; a possible D gene is TRBD2 (6 bases). CDR3 length equals 12 residues. Germline CDR1 and CDR2: SQVTM and ANQGSEA. V was pared by 7 bases and J by 5 bases, with 14 bases between.

The gene calls are TRBV12-5 and TRBJ2-7; D is undetermined. The last part of the DNA fits TRBJ2-5 better; the J call may be wrong. From germline, CDR1 is LGHNT and CDR2 FRNRAP. This CDR3 comprises 11 residues. CDR3 protein: CASGPWETQYF. The CDR3 DNA is TGTGCTAGTGGCCCCTGGGAGACCCAGTACTTC.

The rearrangement links TRBV28 to TRBJ2-1, with 9 bases lining up with TRBD2. Germline CDR1 MDHEN, CDR2 SYDVKM. The CDR3 covers 14 residues. The ends lost 5 bases at V and 10 bases at J; junction bases unmatched: 9. This chain's CDR3 is CASSGTSLSNEQFF. Written as DNA, the CDR3 is TGTGCCAGCAGTGGGACTAGCCTCTCCAACGAGCAGTTCTTC.

This clonotype has only a few counts. The rearrangement links TRBV2 to TRBJ2-5, with unresolved D. The CDR3 contains 14 residues. The V gene lost 0 bases and the J gene lost 3 bases, with 8 bases spanning the gap. Germline CDR1 reads SNHLY; CDR2 reads FYNNEI. CDR3 sequence reads: CASSEATLKETQYF. In DNA, the CDR3 is TGTGCCAGCAGTGAAGCGACCCTCAAAGAGACCCAGTACTTC.

This chain joins TRBV28 and TRBJ1-5; D remains ambiguous. This CDR3 contains 15 residues. The V end was cut by 5 bases, the J end by 5 bases, with 16 bases between. Germline lookup yields CDR1 MDHEN and CDR2 SYDVKM. The CDR3 coding sequence is TGTGCCAGCAGTGACTGGAGCGATTGGGATCAGCCCCAGCATTTT. This translates into CASSDWSDWDQPQHF.